This TCR beta chain was profiled in a study of T cell clonotyping in hematopoietic cell transplantation (TCRdb year 2021). Regarding the complete study: The study collected roughly 150 blood samples from 30 to 45 consecutive transplant recipients and their related donors. Recruitment of patients ran from September 2015 to January 2017, and follow-up continued until late 2020 or until death.

Study-wide conclusions, independent of this receptor: Just a small fraction of recipient repertoires overlapped with donor repertoires, and more than 95% appeared de novo at the given depth. Inverse Simpson Index values from donors and from recipients before transplant predicted broader TCR repertoire diversity after transplant. The sample size was limited and the cells went unsorted, which meant the CD4 and CD8 repertoire contributions could not be told apart. After transplant, TCR diversity in recipients dropped, and pathologically expanded clonotypes increased progressively from day 30 to day 180.

CDR3 length: 16 amino acids, cysteine to phenylalanine. Only the CDR3 region is kept as DNA, spanning 48 bases read in frame from base 1. The V and J ends are trimmed by 3 bases and 1 base, leaving 13 bases between them. The germline V gene supplies CDR1 SGHRS and CDR2 YFSETQ. With respect to this clone: The antigen this receptor binds is unknown. Within one base of it there is no much larger clone, and no base qualities were kept.

TCR beta CDR3 regions were amplified from genomic DNA with the immunoSEQ assay, a bias-controlled multiplex PCR using V- and J-specific primers. In a second PCR step, the CDR3 amplicons were tagged with a proprietary barcode plus Illumina adapter sequences. An Illumina MiSeq instrument was used for sequencing of the CDR3 libraries. Processing in the source paper ran as follows. Export and quality control were performed with immunoSEQ Analyzer 3.0, and downstream analyses were performed with R Bioconductor and Immunarch. Only productive rearrangements in the normalized downsampled data set went into calculating the repertoire metrics. In the normalized cohort, a clonotype counted as pathologically expanded if the clonotype was larger than 5 templates. The Inverse Simpson Index served as the measure of repertoire diversity. The non-normalized data set was used for CMV-specificity analyses so that all clonotypes could be captured. This is the immuneACCESS table as TCRdb keeps it, with only in-frame sequences that have V and J called. A part of the clones is gone; compared with another copy, unresolved V genes explain less than half, and the rest is unexplained. For V, J and clone size, that table is used; D and trimming come from the DNA. The table for this sample lists several thousand clones; about four fifths of them were counted only once. The leading ten clones occupy about 4.6% of the sample.

The intended sense of this specimen's time point label: 180 days after allo-HCT. Recipient blood was collected about 28 days before transplant and at days 30, 100 and 180 after transplant. Using Nuclei Lysis Solution, genomic DNA was extracted from unfractionated peripheral blood mononuclear cells that were either fresh or cryopreserved. The TCR sequence derives from a female patient aged 45-60 years who had an allogeneic stem cell transplant from an unrelated donor, so the T cells may come from the graft donor. Some clones in this sample may be carry-over from other donors' samples. This sample comprised peripheral blood mononuclear cells, obtained 180 days after allogeneic stem cell transplant. Here the chain combines TRBV5-1 and TRBJ2-2; the D gene assignment is ambiguous. Here is the DNA: TGCGCCAGCAGCTCCTTAGCAGGAAAGAACACCGGGGAGCTGTTTTTT. This translates into CASSSLAGKNTGELFF.